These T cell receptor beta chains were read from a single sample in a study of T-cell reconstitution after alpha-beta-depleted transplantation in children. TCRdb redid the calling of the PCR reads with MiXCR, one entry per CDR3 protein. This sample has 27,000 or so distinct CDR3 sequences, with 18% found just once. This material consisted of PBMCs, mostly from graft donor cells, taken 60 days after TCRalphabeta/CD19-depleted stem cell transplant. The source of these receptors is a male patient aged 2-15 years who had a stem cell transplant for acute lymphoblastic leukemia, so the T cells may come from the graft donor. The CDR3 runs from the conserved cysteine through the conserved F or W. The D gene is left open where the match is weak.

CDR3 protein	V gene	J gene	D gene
CASSQNPNVGTGELFF	TRBV7-2	TRBJ2-2	.
CAWRGRTSGENTGELFF	TRBV30	TRBJ2-2	TRBD2
CASSPLAGADNEQFF	TRBV4-3	TRBJ2-1	TRBD2
CASTYSSSYNEQFF	TRBV6-5	TRBJ2-1	.
CSANRGVYNEQFF	TRBV20-1	TRBJ2-1	TRBD1
CASSPTLNRGRNEQFF	TRBV9	TRBJ2-1	.
CASSQHRGGFTGELFF	TRBV6-1	TRBJ2-2	.
CASSSGLADTDTQYF	TRBV7-7	TRBJ2-3	TRBD2
CAIRLSGELFF	TRBV10-3	TRBJ2-2	.
CASSARGVEQETQYF	TRBV9	TRBJ2-5	.
CAISEHQRERFREQYF	TRBV10-3	TRBJ2-7	TRBD2
CASRTGQNEQYF	TRBV6-5	TRBJ2-7	TRBD1
CSARDRRGVAGFQETQCF	TRBV20-1	TRBJ2-5	TRBD2
CASNQGTGQPQHF	TRBV6-1	TRBJ1-5	.
CASSFHLGQGLDLQETQYF	TRBV28	TRBJ2-5	TRBD1
CASSLRALQETQYF	TRBV7-9	TRBJ2-5	.
CASSPSQQVNEQFF	TRBV7-2	TRBJ2-1	.
CSARDRGGRETQYF	TRBV20-1	TRBJ2-5	TRBD1
CASSLNPAGNEKLFF	TRBV7-2	TRBJ1-4	.
CASRLQGSNEKLFF	TRBV13	TRBJ1-4	.
CASSHGPRDEKLFF	TRBV27	TRBJ1-4	.
CASRPSGGAAGSTGELFF	TRBV5-1	TRBJ2-2	TRBD2
CASSLQGQENEKLFF	TRBV5-1	TRBJ1-4	TRBD1
CASSLSSGDTGELFF	TRBV4-3	TRBJ2-2	.
CSADLSGGAYNEQFF	TRBV20-1	TRBJ2-1	TRBD2
CASSPHPGAGDSYNEQFF	TRBV14	TRBJ2-1	.
CASLVEGGNTEAFF	TRBV7-9	TRBJ1-1	.
CASAPRRLQETQYF	TRBV7-7	TRBJ2-5	.
CASSLQGGVWNTEAFF	TRBV5-6	TRBJ1-1	.
CASSSSGDTQYF	TRBV5-5	TRBJ2-3	TRBD2
CASSLFTAGWDTEAFF	TRBV6-2/TRBV6-3	TRBJ1-1	.
CASSLDPQVSSYNEQFF	TRBV11-2	TRBJ2-1	.
CSARPGGTKETQYF	TRBV20-1	TRBJ2-5	TRBD2
CASSSLQDRGLLMDTGELFF	TRBV6-2/TRBV6-3	TRBJ2-2	TRBD1